The rows below give T cell receptor beta chains drawn from one sample of a study of T cells in Graves' hyperthyroidism and ophthalmopathy. TCRdb itself ran the multiplex PCR reads through MiXCR, one entry per CDR3 protein. This sample has a few hundred thousand distinct CDR3 sequences; around 20% occur once, and the top ten carry 26%. Material: blood. These receptors were obtained from a man younger than 30 with Graves' hyperthyroidism. Each CDR3 is given with its conserved first and last residue. D genes are given only for firm matches. For some rows the clone size is stated as once, few or many, or as a class when expanded; others skip it.

J | size | D | V | CDR3 | DNA
TRBJ1-5 | many | NA | TRBV20-1 | CSARDLAGPFNQPQHF | TGCAGTGCTAGAGATCTAGCAGGCCCATTCAATCAGCCCCAGCATTTT
TRBJ2-7 | many | NA | TRBV6-1 | CASGVSNSYEQYF | TGTGCCAGCGGTGTGTCCAACTCCTACGAGCAGTACTTC
TRBJ1-1 | few | NA | TRBV13 | CASSPGTWTEAFF | TGTGCCAGCAGCCCTGGGACGTGGACTGAAGCTTTCTTT
TRBJ2-5 | many | TRBD2 | TRBV12-3/TRBV12-4 | CASSPWTSGGRWGETQYF | TGTGCCAGCAGTCCTTGGACTAGCGGGGGCCGGTGGGGAGAGACCCAGTACTTC
TRBJ1-5 | few | NA | TRBV6-2/TRBV6-3 | CASTRDTPRGQPQHF | TGTGCCAGCACGCGGGACACCCCGCGGGGGCAGCCCCAGCATTTT
TRBJ1-5 | many | NA | TRBV4-2 | CASSQGTGTPQHF | TGTGCCAGCAGCCAAGGGACCGGGACACCACAGCATTTT
TRBJ1-2 | many | NA | TRBV6-2/TRBV6-3 | CASSYEGIGYTF | TGTGCCAGCAGTTATGAGGGAATTGGCTACACCTTC
TRBJ1-1 | NA | NA | TRBV20-1 | CSARLRSTEAFF | TGCAGTGCTAGACTTAGGAGCACTGAAGCTTTCTTT
TRBJ1-2 | many | TRBD1 | TRBV7-2 | CASRHGQDYGYTF | TGTGCCAGCAGACATGGACAGGACTATGGCTACACCTTC
TRBJ2-5 | many | NA | TRBV6-1 | CASSQQGLQETQYF | TGTGCCAGCAGTCAACAGGGCCTCCAAGAGACCCAGTACTTC
TRBJ1-3 | once | NA | TRBV20-1 | CSAVSSGNTIYF | TGCAGTGCTGTAAGCTCTGGAAACACCATATATTTT
TRBJ1-2 | many | NA | TRBV27 | CASSPTGQPDGYTF | TGTGCCAGCAGTCCGACCGGGCAACCGGATGGCTACACCTTC
TRBJ1-5 | NA | NA | TRBV2 | CASSEGQTYQPQHF | TGTGCCAGCAGTGAAGGACAGACCTATCAGCCCCAGCATTTT
TRBJ1-2 | NA | NA | TRBV20-1 | CSAPPQQTINYGYTF | TGCAGTGCTCCTCCACAGCAAACGATTAACTATGGCTACACCTTC
TRBJ1-2 | many | NA | TRBV28 | CASSPPHTANYGYTF | TGTGCCAGCAGTCCCCCCCATACAGCCAACTATGGCTACACCTTC
TRBJ2-5 | many | NA | TRBV20-1 | CSAQQETQYF | TGCAGTGCCCAGCAAGAGACCCAGTACTTC